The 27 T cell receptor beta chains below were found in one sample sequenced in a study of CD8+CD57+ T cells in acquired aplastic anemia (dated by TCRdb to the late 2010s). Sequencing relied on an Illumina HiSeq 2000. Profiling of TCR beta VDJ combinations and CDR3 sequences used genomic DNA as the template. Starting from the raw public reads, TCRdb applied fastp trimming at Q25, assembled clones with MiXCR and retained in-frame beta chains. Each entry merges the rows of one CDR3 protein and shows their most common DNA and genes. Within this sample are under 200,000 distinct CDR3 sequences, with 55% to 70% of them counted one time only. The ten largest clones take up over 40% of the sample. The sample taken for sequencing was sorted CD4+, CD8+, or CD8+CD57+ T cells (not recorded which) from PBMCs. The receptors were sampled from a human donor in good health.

As DNA, the CDR3 is TGTGCCAGCAGCCCCCTCAAGACAGGGGGGGCTGAAGCTTTCTTT. Translation gives CASSPLKTGGAEAFF. This chain joins TRBV7-9 and TRBJ1-1; 9 positions agree with TRBD1. CDR3 length equals 15 residues. The J segment lost 6 bases and the V segment lost 5 bases, leaving 10 bases of the junction unmatched. From germline, CDR1 is SEHNR and CDR2 FQNEAQ (reference sequence).

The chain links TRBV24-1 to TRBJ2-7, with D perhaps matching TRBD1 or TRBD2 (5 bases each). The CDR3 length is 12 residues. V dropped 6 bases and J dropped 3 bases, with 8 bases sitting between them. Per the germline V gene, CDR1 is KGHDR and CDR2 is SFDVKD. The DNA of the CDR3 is TGTGCCACCAGTTGGGACGGCTACGAGCAGTACTTC. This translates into CATSWDGYEQYF.

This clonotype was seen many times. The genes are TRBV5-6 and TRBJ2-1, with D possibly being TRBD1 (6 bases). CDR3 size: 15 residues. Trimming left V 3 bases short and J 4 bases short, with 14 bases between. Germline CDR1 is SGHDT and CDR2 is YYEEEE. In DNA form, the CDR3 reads TGTGCCAGCAGCTCCAACAGGGTATCGTACAATGAGCAGTTCTTC. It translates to CASSSNRVSYNEQFF.

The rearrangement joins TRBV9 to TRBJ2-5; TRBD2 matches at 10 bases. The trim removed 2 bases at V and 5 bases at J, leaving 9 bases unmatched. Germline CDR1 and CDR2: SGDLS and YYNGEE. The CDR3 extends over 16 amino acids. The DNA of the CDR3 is TGTGCCAGCAGCGTCTCGGGTAGCGGGAGGTGGGAGACCCAGTACTTC. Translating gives CASSVSGSGRWETQYF. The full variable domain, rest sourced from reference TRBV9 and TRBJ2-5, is DSGVTQTPKHLITATGQRVTLRCSPRSGDLSVYWYQQSLDQGLQFLIQYYNGEERAKGNILERFSAQQFPDLHSELNLSSLELGDSALYFCASSVSGSGRWETQYFGPGTRLLVL.

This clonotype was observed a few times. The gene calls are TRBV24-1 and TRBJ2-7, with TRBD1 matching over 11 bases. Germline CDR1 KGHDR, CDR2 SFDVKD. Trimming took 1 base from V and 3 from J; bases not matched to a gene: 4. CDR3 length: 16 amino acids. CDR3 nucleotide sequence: TGTGCCACCAGTGATTTAGGGACAGGGGGACTCTACGAGCAGTACTTC. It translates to CATSDLGTGGLYEQYF.

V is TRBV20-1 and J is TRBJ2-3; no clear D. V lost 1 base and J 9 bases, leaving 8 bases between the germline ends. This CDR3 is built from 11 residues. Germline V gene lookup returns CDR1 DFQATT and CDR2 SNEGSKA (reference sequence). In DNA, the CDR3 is TGCAGTGCTAGAGGGGGTGGGACGCAGTATTTT. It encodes CSARGGGTQYF.

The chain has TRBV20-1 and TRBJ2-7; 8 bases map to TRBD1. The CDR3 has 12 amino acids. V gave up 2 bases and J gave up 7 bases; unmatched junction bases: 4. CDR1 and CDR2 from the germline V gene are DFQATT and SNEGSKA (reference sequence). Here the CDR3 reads CSARQGAQEQYF. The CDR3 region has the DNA TGCAGTGCTAGACAGGGGGCTCAGGAGCAGTACTTC.

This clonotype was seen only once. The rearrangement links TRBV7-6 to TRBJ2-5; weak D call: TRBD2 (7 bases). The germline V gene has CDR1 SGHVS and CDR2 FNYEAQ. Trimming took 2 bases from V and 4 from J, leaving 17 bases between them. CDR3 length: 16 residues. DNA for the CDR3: TGTGCCAGCAGCTTATTCTCGGGGGGAGGGGGAGAGACCCAGTACTTC. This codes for CASSLFSGGGGETQYF.

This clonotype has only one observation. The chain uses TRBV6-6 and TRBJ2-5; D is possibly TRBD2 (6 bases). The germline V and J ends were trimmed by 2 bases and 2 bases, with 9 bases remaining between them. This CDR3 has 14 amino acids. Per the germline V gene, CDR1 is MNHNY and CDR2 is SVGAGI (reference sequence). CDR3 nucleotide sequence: TGTGCCAGCAGTTACGCGGGGAGGCAAGAGACCCAGTACTTC. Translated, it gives CASSYAGRQETQYF.

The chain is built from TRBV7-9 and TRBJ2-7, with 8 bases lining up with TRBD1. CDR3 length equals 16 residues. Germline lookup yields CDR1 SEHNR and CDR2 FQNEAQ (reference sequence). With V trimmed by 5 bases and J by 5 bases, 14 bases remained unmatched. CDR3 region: CASSPTDRVRKDEQYF. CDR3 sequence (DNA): TGTGCCAGCAGCCCCACGGACAGGGTAAGAAAGGACGAGCAGTACTTC.

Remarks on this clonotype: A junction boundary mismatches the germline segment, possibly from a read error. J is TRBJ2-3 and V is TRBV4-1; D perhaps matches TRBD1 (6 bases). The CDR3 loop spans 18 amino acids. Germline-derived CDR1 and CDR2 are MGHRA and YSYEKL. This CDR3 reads CASSQGGPGRDGADTQYF. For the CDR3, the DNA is TGTGCCAGCAGCCAAGGGGGTCCGGGCAGGGACGGCGCAGATACGCAGTATTTT.

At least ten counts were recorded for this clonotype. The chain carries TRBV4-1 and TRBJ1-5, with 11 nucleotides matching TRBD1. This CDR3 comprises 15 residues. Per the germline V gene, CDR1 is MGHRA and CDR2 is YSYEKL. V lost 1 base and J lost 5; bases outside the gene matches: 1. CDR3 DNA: TGCGCCAGCAGCCAAGTGGACAGGGGGCATCAGCCCCAGCATTTT. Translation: CASSQVDRGHQPQHF.

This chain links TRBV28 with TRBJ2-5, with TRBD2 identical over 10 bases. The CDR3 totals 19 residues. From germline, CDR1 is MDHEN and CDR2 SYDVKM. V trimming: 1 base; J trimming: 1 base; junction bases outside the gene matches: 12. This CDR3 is CASSLFRGQAGGPQETQYF. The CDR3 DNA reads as TGTGCCAGCAGTTTATTTCGCGGCCAAGCGGGAGGGCCCCAAGAGACCCAGTACTTC.

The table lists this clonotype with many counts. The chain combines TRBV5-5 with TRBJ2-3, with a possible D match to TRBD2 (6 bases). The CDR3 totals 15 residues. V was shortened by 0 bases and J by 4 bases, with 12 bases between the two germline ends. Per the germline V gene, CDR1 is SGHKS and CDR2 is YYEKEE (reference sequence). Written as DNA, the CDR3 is TGTGCCAGCAGCTTGGAGGGAGGTCGCGCAGATACGCAGTATTTT. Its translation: CASSLEGGRADTQYF.

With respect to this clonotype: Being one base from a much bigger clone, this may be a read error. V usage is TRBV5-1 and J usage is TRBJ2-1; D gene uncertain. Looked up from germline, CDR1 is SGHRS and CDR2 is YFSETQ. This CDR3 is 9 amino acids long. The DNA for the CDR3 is TGCGCCAGATACAATGGGCAGTTCTTC. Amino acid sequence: CARYNGQFF.

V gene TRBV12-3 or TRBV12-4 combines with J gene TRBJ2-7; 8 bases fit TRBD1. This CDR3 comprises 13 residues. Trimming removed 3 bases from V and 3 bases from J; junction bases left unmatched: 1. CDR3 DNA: TGTGCCAGCAGTTTTGACAGGGGCTACGAGCAGTACTTC. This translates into CASSFDRGYEQYF.

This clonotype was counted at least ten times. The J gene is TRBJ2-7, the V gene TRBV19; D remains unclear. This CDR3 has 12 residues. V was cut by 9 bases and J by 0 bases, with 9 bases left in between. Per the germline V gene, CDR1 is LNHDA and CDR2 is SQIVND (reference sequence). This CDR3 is CASSIDSYEQYF. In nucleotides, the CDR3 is TGTGCCAGCAGCATAGACTCCTACGAGCAGTACTTC.

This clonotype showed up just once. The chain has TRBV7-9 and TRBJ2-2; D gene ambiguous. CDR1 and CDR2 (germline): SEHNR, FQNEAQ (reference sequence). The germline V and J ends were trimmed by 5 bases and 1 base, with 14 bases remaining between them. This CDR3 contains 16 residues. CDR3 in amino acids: CASSQARRENTGELFF. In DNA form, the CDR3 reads TGTGCCAGCAGCCAAGCTAGGCGTGAGAACACCGGGGAGCTGTTTTTT.

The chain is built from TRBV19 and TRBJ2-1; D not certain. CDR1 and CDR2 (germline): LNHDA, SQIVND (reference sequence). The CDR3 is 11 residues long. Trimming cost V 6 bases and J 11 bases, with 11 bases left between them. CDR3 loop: CASRWSRQQFF. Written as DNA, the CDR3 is TGTGCCAGTAGATGGTCCAGGCAGCAGTTCTTC.

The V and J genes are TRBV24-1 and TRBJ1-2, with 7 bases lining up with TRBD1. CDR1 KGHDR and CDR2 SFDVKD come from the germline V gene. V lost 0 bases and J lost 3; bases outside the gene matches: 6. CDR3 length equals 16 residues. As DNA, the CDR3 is TGTGCCACCAGTGATTTGAAGGGGGCGAAAGACTATGGCTACACCTTC. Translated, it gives CATSDLKGAKDYGYTF.

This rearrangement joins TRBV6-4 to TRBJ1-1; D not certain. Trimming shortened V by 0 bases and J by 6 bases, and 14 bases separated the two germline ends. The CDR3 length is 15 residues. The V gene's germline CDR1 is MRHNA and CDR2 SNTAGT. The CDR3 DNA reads TGTGCCAGCAGTGACTCGAGTGCGGGAGGCGCTGAAGCTTTCTTT. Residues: CASSDSSAGGAEAFF.

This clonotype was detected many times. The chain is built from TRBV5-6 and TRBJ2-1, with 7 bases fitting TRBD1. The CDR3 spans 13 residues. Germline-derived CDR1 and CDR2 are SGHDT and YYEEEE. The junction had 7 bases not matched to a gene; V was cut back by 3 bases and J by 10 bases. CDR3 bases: TGTGCCAGCAGCTACTCAGGGGGTGGAGAGCAGTTCTTC. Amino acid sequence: CASSYSGGGEQFF. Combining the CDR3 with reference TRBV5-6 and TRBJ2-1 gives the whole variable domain DAGVTQSPTHLIKTRGQQVTLRCSPKSGHDTVSWYQQALGQGPQFIFQYYEEEERQRGNFPDRFSGHQFPNYSSELNVNALLLGDSALYLCASSYSGGGEQFFGPGTRLTVL.

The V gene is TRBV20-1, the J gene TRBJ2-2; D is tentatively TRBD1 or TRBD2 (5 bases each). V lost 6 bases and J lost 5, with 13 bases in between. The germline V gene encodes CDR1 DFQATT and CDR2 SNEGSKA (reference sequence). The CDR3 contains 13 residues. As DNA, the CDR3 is TGCAGTGCCATGGTGTGGGGGACCGGGGAGCTGTTTTTT. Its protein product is CSAMVWGTGELFF.

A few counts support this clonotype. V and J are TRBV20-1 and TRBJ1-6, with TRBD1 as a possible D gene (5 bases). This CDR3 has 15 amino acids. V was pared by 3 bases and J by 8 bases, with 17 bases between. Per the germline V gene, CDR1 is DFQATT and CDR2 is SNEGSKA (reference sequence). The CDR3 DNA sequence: TGCAGTGCTAGTCCCAGGGTAGTGTTTGATTCACCCCTCCACTTT. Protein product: CSASPRVVFDSPLHF.

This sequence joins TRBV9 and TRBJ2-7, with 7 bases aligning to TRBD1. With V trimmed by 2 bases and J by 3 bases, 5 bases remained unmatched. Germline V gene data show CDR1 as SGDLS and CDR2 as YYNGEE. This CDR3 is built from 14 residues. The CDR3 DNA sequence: TGTGCCAGCAGCGTCCGGACAGGCCTCTACGAGCAGTACTTC. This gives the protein CASSVRTGLYEQYF.

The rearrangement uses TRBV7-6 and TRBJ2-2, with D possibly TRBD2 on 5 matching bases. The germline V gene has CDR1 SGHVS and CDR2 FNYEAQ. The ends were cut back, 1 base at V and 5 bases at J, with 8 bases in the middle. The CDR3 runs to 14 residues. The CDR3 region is CASSLGEPTGELFF. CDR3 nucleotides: TGTGCCAGCAGCTTAGGGGAGCCGACCGGGGAGCTGTTTTTT.

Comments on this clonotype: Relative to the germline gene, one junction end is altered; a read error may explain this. In nucleotides, the CDR3 is TGTGCCAGCAGCGCCCGACAGGGAAGCCGCACAGATACGCAATATTTT. It translates to CASSARQGSRTDTQYF. The chain couples TRBV9 to TRBJ2-3, with 7 bases that match TRBD1. The CDR3 runs to 16 residues. Per germline, CDR1 SGDLS and CDR2 YYNGEE.